The clone carrying this T cell receptor beta chain was counted between two and nine times. Its antigen is not known. Germline V CDR1 and CDR2: ENHRY, SYGVKD. The CDR3 is made up of 12 amino acids. V lost 4 bases, J lost 5 bases, and 8 bases lay in between. This sample was taken from a study of radiotherapy plus CTLA-4 blockade in lung cancer. In the study overall: Among all patients, 18% showed objective responses, while 30% to 35% had disease control.

The study, taken as a whole, reports: Expansion in blood of tumor-derived TCR clones was seen after radiotherapy plus ipilimumab.

TCRdb's copy holds only in-frame clones and misses some; the assay was immunoSEQ multiplex PCR. The data show over 100,000 clones, roughly 86% seen once. Focal radiation with ipilimumab CTLA-4 blockade was given to patients with chemo-refractory metastatic non-small-cell lung cancer. Here the sequenced sample was peripheral blood, taken from a patient treated with radiotherapy plus ipilimumab. The clonotype was recovered from a human donor with non-small cell lung cancer that progressed on radiotherapy plus ipilimumab. Some clones in this sample may be carry-over from other donors' samples. The chain has TRBV10-3 and TRBJ1-2; a possible D gene is TRBD1 (6 bases). The CDR3 sequence: CAISVGQYGYTF. CDR3 sequence (DNA): TGTGCCATCAGTGTAGGACAGTATGGCTACACCTTC.